The 13 T cell receptor beta chains listed next were all sequenced from one sample in a study of blood T cell repertoires in COVID-19 (dated by TCRdb to 2018 to 2021). Library preparation used the immunoSEQ multiplex PCR assay. Held by TCRdb, this immuneACCESS table contains in-frame sequences only and omits some clones. Under half of the omission traces to an unresolved V gene where checked; the cause of the rest is unknown. This sample holds some 180,000 clones; approximately 90% were observed only once. Clones ranked in the top ten supply about a sixth of the sample. The sample taken for sequencing was peripheral blood. The receptors shown here come from a man in his forties or fifties with COVID-19, enrolled during active disease.

The chain carries TRBV10-3 and TRBJ2-1; D gene uncertain. The germline V gene encodes CDR1 ENHRY and CDR2 SYGVKD. The germline V and J ends were trimmed by 3 bases and 8 bases, with 11 bases remaining between them. CDR3 length: 13 residues. CDR3 sequence (DNA): TGTGCCATCAGTGAAAGACTCGGTGATGAGCAGTTCTTC. Protein: CAISERLGDEQFF.

The V gene is TRBV27, the J gene TRBJ1-5, with D possibly being TRBD1 (5 bases). The CDR3 has 15 residues. In germline, CDR1 is MNHEY, CDR2 SMNVEV (reference sequence). Between the trimmed V and J ends, which lost 3 bases and 3 bases, there was a span of 12 bases. The CDR3, as DNA: TGTGCCAGCAGTTTGGGGCGTGGGGACAATCAGCCCCAGCATTTT. This encodes CASSLGRGDNQPQHF.

The chain uses TRBV2 and TRBJ1-3, with TRBD1 matching 7 bases. The CDR3 spans 15 residues. Trimming at V came to 8 bases and at J to 2 bases, leaving 9 bases not matched to a gene. In germline, CDR1 is SNHLY, CDR2 FYNNEI. The CDR3 protein is CASGKGAIAGNTIYF. In nucleotides, the CDR3 is TGTGCCAGCGGTAAGGGGGCGATTGCTGGAAACACCATATATTTT. The variable domain in full, with the rest retrieved from reference TRBV2 and TRBJ1-3, is EPEVTQTPSHQVTQMGQEVILRCVPISNHLYFYWYRQILGQKVEFLVSFYNNEISEKSEIFDDQFSVERPDGSNFTLKIRSTKLEDSAMYFCASGKGAIAGNTIYFGEGSWLTVV.

This clone was seen many times. This rearrangement joins TRBV24-1 to TRBJ2-2; 8 bases fit TRBD1. The CDR3 contains 14 residues. Germline trimming cut 7 bases from V and 6 bases from J; bases unmatched to any gene: 6. Germline V gene sequence: CDR1 KGHDR, CDR2 SFDVKD. For the CDR3, the DNA is TGTGCCACCAGCACGGACAGGGAGGCCGGGGAGCTGTTTTTT. Protein product: CATSTDREAGELFF.

The chain couples TRBV13 to TRBJ2-3; the match to TRBD2 covers 12 bases. V trimming: 5 bases; J trimming: 2 bases; junction bases outside the gene matches: 8. The germline gives CDR1 PRHDT, CDR2 FYEKMQ (reference sequence). CDR3 length: 17 amino acids. Here the CDR3 reads CASSGQLAGGHTDTQYF. The CDR3 bases are TGTGCCAGCAGCGGACAACTAGCGGGGGGACACACAGATACGCAGTATTTT.

The rearrangement joins TRBV7-9 to TRBJ1-2, with TRBD1 identical over 10 bases. V shed 3 bases and J 6 bases; nucleotides not matched to a gene: 1. The CDR3 contains 13 residues. Germline CDR1 SEHNR, CDR2 FQNEAQ (reference sequence). CDR3 protein: CASSFGTGDGYTF. DNA for the CDR3: TGTGCCAGCAGCTTCGGGACAGGGGATGGCTACACCTTC.

V usage is TRBV5-1 and J usage is TRBJ2-6; 11 bases are a match to TRBD1. Germline V lookup: CDR1 SGHRS, CDR2 YFSETQ. CDR3 size: 17 residues. The trim removed 4 bases at V and 1 base at J, leaving 4 bases unmatched. In DNA, the CDR3 is TGCGCCAGCAGCAAGGACAGGGGGCAGTCTGGGGCCAACGTCCTGACTTTC. Protein: CASSKDRGQSGANVLTF.

Remarks on this clone: One junction end disagrees with the germline gene, perhaps due to a read error. The chain joins TRBV30 to TRBJ1-1; 8 bases align to TRBD1. CDR1 and CDR2 from the germline V gene are GTSNPN and SVGIG (reference sequence). The CDR3 is made up of 9 amino acids. The CDR3 loop reads CRGRAEAFF. CDR3 coding DNA: TGCAGGGGGCGGGCTGAAGCTTTCTTT.

The chain recombines TRBV30 with TRBJ1-2; tentatively, D is TRBD1 (5 bases). This CDR3 comprises 14 residues. Germline V lookup: CDR1 GTSNPN, CDR2 SVGIG (reference sequence). The germline V and J ends were trimmed by 8 bases and 5 bases, with 21 bases remaining between them. For the CDR3, the DNA is TGTGCCCTGGAATTTATTAGGGGTGGTTATGGCTACACCTTC. Its protein is CALEFIRGGYGYTF.

V and J are TRBV5-4 and TRBJ2-1; 13 bases match TRBD2. Trimming took 6 bases from V and 6 from J; bases not matched to a gene: 6. Germline assignment: CDR1 SGHNT and CDR2 YYREEE (reference sequence). CDR3 length: 15 residues. CDR3 sequence (DNA): TGTGCCAGCAACTCCGGGACTAGCGGGATCAATGAGCAGTTCTTC. Translated: CASNSGTSGINEQFF.

For the CDR3, the DNA is TGCAGCGTTGGAAGCAGGAGCACAGATACGCAGTATTTT. It specifies CSVGSRSTDTQYF. This rearrangement joins TRBV29-1 to TRBJ2-3, with D unresolved. The germline CDR1 and CDR2 sequences are SQVTM and ANQGSEA. The CDR3 runs 13 residues. Trimming stripped 4 bases from V and 0 bases from J, with 8 bases between.

V and J are TRBV7-2 and TRBJ2-7; D not resolved. V was cut by 2 bases and J by 2 bases, with 10 bases left in between. The CDR3 length is 14 residues. The germline gives CDR1 SGHTA, CDR2 FQGNSA. The CDR3 region has the DNA TGTGCCAGCAGCTTACAGGCCGACACCTACGAGCAGTACTTC. Its translation: CASSLQADTYEQYF.

The rearrangement joins TRBV2 to TRBJ2-1, with 7 bases that match TRBD2. This CDR3 contains 14 residues. Germline V gene data show CDR1 as SNHLY and CDR2 as FYNNEI. The V and J ends lost 8 bases and 1 base, in that order; junction bases with no gene match: 5. This CDR3 reads CASGGGPSYNEQFF. The CDR3 DNA sequence: TGTGCCAGCGGGGGGGGACCGTCCTACAATGAGCAGTTCTTC.